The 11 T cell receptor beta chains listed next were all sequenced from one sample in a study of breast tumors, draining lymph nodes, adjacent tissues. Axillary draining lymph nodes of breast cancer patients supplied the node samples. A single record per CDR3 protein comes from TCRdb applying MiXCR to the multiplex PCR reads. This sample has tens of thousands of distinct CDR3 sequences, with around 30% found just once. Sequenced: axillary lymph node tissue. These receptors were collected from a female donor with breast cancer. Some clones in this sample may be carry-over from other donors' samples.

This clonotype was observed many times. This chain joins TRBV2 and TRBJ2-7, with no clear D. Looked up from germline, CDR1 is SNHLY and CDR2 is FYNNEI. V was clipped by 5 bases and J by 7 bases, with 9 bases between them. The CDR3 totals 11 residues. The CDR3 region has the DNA TGTGCCAGCAGTCAAGTCGGGGAGCAGTACTTC. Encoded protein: CASSQVGEQYF.

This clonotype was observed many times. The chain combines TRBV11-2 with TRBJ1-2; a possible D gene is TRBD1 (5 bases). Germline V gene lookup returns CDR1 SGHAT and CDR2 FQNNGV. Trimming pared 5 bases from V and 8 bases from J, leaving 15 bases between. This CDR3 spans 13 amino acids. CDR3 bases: TGTGCCAGCAGCCCCAGCCGGCAGGGCGGCTACACCTTC. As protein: CASSPSRQGGYTF.

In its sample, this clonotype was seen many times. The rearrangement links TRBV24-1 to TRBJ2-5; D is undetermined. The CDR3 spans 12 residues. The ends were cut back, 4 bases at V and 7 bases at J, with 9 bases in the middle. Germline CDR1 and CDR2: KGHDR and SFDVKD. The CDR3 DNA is TGTGCCACCAGTGACCCGATCGGGACCCAGTACTTC. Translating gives CATSDPIGTQYF.

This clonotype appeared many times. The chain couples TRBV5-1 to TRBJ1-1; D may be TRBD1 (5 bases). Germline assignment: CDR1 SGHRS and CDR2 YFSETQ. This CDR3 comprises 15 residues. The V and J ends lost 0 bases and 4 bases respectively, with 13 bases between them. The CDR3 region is CASSLESIGTTEAFF. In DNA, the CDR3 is TGCGCCAGCAGCTTGGAAAGTATTGGGACCACTGAAGCTTTCTTT.

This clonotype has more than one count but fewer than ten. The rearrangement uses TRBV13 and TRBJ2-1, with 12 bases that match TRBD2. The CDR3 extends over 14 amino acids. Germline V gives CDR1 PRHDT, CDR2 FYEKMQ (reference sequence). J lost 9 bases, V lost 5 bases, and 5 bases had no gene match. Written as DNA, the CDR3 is TGTGCCAGCAGCAGGCGACTAGCGGGAGTTGAGCAGTTCTTC. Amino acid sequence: CASSRRLAGVEQFF.

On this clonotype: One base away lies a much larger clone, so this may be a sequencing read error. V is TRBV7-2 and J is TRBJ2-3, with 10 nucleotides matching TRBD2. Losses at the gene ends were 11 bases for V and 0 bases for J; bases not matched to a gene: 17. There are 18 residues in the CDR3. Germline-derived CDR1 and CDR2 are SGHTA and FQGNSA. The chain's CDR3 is CAGGALLAGLASTDTQYF. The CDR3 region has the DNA TGTGCCGGCGGCGCATTACTAGCGGGATTGGCAAGCACAGATACGCAGTATTTT.

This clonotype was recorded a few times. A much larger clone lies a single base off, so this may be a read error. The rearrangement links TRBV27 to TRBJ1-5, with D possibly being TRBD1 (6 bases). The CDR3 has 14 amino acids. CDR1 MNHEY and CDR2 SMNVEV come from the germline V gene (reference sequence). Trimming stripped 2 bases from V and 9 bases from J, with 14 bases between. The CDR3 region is CASSLGRGDRPQHF. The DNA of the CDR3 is TGTGCCAGCAGTTTAGGCAGGGGTGATCGGCCCCAGCATTTT.

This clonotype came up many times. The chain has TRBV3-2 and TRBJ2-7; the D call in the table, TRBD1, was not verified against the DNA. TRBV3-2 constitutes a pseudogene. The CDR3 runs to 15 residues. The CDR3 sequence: CASSHLPWRQGAPSV. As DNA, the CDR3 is TGTGCCAGCAGCCATCTCCCCTGGCGGCAGGGGGCTCCCAGCGTC.

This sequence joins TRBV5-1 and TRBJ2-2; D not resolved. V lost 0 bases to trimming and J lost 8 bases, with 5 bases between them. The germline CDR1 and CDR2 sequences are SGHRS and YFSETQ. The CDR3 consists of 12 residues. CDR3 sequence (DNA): TGCGCCAGCAGCTTGGCCGAGGGGGAGCTGTTTTTT. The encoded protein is CASSLAEGELFF.

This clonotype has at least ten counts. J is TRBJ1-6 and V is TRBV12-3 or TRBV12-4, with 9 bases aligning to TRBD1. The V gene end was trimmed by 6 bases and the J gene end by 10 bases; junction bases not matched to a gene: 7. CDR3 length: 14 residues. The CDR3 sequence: CASSLGTGRSPLHF. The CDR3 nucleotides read TGTGCCAGCAGCCTCGGGACAGGGCGGTCACCCCTCCACTTT.

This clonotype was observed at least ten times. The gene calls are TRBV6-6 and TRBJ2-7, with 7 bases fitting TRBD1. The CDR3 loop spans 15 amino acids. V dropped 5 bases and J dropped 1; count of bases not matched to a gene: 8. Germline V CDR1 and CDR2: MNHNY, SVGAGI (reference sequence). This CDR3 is CASSDQGDVSYEQYF. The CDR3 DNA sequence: TGTGCCAGCAGTGACCAGGGGGATGTATCCTACGAGCAGTACTTC.